Listed here are 29 T cell receptor beta chains from one sample, sequenced in a study of PD-1 blockade in classical Hodgkin lymphoma. The data were produced by immunoSEQ multiplex PCR, yet TCRdb's version contains in-frame clones alone and is incomplete. The table has tens of thousands of clones, 85% seen once. Following autologous stem cell transplantation, relapse occurred in every patient, and exposure to brentuximab vedotin varied. With magnetic negative selection, CD4+ T cells were purified from PBMCs that had been thawed. The starting material was CD4+ T cells from blood, obtained at baseline. The receptor source for this set is a human donor with classical Hodgkin lymphoma.

This clone was seen once. The chain joins TRBV21-1 to TRBJ2-1; TRBD2, the table's D call, was not compared with the DNA. TRBV21-1 is marked as a pseudogene. The CDR3 has 18 residues. CDR3 residues: CASSKFPSGRDFKNEQFF. As DNA, the CDR3 is TGTGCCAGCAGCAAATTTCCCAGCGGGAGGGACTTTAAGAATGAGCAGTTCTTC.

This clone was observed a single time. The chain recombines TRBV19 with TRBJ1-2, with a tentative D call TRBD1 (6 bases). The CDR3 has 14 residues. V was cut by 3 bases and J by 4 bases, with 12 bases left in between. Per germline, CDR1 LNHDA and CDR2 SQIVND (reference sequence). The CDR3 spells CASSIQGYGYGYTF. The CDR3 bases are TGTGCCAGTAGTATCCAGGGGTATGGCTATGGCTACACCTTC.

The rearrangement joins TRBV5-1 to TRBJ2-5, with D unresolved. The V end lost 1 base, the J end lost 3 bases, and 7 bases lay between the germline ends. The CDR3 sequence is 13 residues long. Germline CDR1 SGHRS, CDR2 YFSETQ. This CDR3 reads CASSLFAEETQYF. CDR3 bases: TGCGCCAGCAGCTTGTTTGCGGAAGAGACCCAGTACTTC. Full variable domain (outside the CDR3, taken from reference TRBV5-1 and TRBJ2-5): KAGVTQTPRYLIKTRGQQVTLSCSPISGHRSVSWYQQTPGQGLQFLFEYFSETQRNKGNFPGRFSGRQFSNSRSEMNVSTLELGDSALYLCASSLFAEETQYFGPGTRLLVL.

The V call is TRBV7-2, the J call TRBJ2-1; tentative D call: TRBD2 (5 bases). This CDR3 region has 14 residues. Trimming removed 1 base at V and 5 bases at J, with 9 bases between. Looked up from germline, CDR1 is SGHTA and CDR2 is FQGNSA. Here the CDR3 DNA reads TGTGCCAGCAGCTTAGTATTCGGGAACAATGAGCAGTTCTTC. It encodes CASSLVFGNNEQFF.

The chain joins TRBV19 to TRBJ1-4; TRBD1 might be the D (5 bases). Trimming stripped 3 bases from V and 6 bases from J, with 14 bases between. The CDR3 spans 15 residues. Germline values: CDR1 LNHDA, CDR2 SQIVND (reference sequence). The CDR3 DNA is TGTGCCAGTAGTATGATTGGACAAAGGCATGAAAAACTGTTTTTT. Its translation is CASSMIGQRHEKLFF.

In DNA, the CDR3 is TGTGCCAGCAGTGAAAGCAGGGGCAGTTATGGCTACACCTTC. Translated, it gives CASSESRGSYGYTF. This chain uses TRBV6-4 with TRBJ1-2; weak D call: TRBD1 (6 bases). Germline loops: CDR1 MRHNA, CDR2 SNTAGT. V lost 3 bases and J lost 5, with 13 bases in between. The CDR3 totals 14 residues.

The genes are TRBV10-3 and TRBJ2-4, with a tentative D call TRBD2 (5 bases). Trimming cost V 3 bases and J 0 bases, with 9 bases left between them. The V gene's germline CDR1 is ENHRY and CDR2 SYGVKD. The CDR3 loop spans 15 amino acids. The CDR3 DNA follows: TGTGCCATCAGTGAAAGGACTGGAGCCAAAAACATTCAGTACTTC. It is translated as CAISERTGAKNIQYF.

CDR3 protein: CASSLYVDRLNTEAFF. The CDR3 DNA is TGTGCCAGCAGCTTATATGTGGACAGGCTGAACACTGAAGCTTTCTTT. J is TRBJ1-1 and V is TRBV5-6; 7 positions agree with TRBD1. Germline V lookup: CDR1 SGHDT, CDR2 YYEEEE. The CDR3 spans 16 residues. V trimming: 2 bases; J trimming: 0 bases; junction bases outside the gene matches: 7.

The CDR3 sequence: CASSLRTGGTPLNTEAFF. CDR3 coding DNA: TGTGCCAGCAGCCTAAGAACTGGCGGGACCCCCCTGAACACTGAAGCTTTCTTT. The chain has TRBV7-9 and TRBJ1-1; TRBD1 might be the D (5 bases). The V end was cut by 5 bases, the J end by 0 bases, with 22 bases between. The germline gives CDR1 SEHNR, CDR2 FQNEAQ (reference sequence). The CDR3 consists of 18 residues. Using reference TRBV7-9 and TRBJ1-1 for the parts outside the CDR3, the full variable domain is DTGVSQNPRHKITKRGQNVTFRCDPISEHNRLYWYRQTLGQGPEFLTYFQNEAQLEKSRLLSDRFSAERPKGSFSTLEIQRTEQGDSAMYLCASSLRTGGTPLNTEAFFGQGTRLTVV.

This clone came up once. This chain uses TRBV4-2 with TRBJ2-6; D call uncertain. Deletions cut 1 base from V and 0 bases from J, with 7 bases between. The CDR3 extends over 16 amino acids. From germline, CDR1 is LGHNA and CDR2 YNFKEQ. This CDR3 reads CASSQGLYSGANVLTF. CDR3 in DNA: TGTGCCAGCAGCCAAGGTTTGTACTCTGGGGCCAACGTCCTGACTTTC.

The chain recombines TRBV19 with TRBJ1-1, with D uncertain. Germline V gene lookup returns CDR1 LNHDA and CDR2 SQIVND (reference sequence). V shed 4 bases and J shed 1 base, with 10 bases lying between them. This CDR3 is built from 14 residues. The CDR3 DNA reads TGTGCCAGTAGTACCGGCCCGGGGAACACTGAAGCTTTCTTT. This translates into CASSTGPGNTEAFF. The whole variable domain, filled in from reference TRBV19 and TRBJ1-1, reads DGGITQSPKYLFRKEGQNVTLSCEQNLNHDAMYWYRQDPGQGLRLIYYSQIVNDFQKGDIAEGYSVSREKKESFPLTVTSAQKNPTAFYLCASSTGPGNTEAFFGQGTRLTVV.

The chain employs TRBV18 and TRBJ1-5; TRBD1 is a possible D gene (5 bases). Germline V gene data show CDR1 as KGHSH and CDR2 as LQKENI. Trimming pared 2 bases from V and 7 bases from J, leaving 12 bases between. The CDR3 runs to 14 residues. CDR3 nucleotide sequence: TGTGCCAGCTCACCAGGGGGTGGTGACCAGCCCCAGCATTTT. Translated: CASSPGGGDQPQHF.

This clone occurred once. This sequence joins TRBV30 and TRBJ1-2, with D perhaps matching TRBD1 (5 bases). This CDR3 spans 13 amino acids. The germline CDR1 and CDR2 sequences are GTSNPN and SVGIG (reference sequence). The V end lost 4 bases, the J end lost 8 bases, and 17 bases lay between the germline ends. The CDR3 region has the DNA TGTGCCTGGAAGCGACCGGGGGGTAGAGGCTACACCTTC. It translates to CAWKRPGGRGYTF.

The rearrangement joins TRBV28 to TRBJ1-5; the D gene is possibly TRBD1 (5 bases). CDR1 and CDR2 from the germline V gene are MDHEN and SYDVKM. V gave up 2 bases and J gave up 1 base, with 12 bases separating them. The CDR3 totals 16 residues. The CDR3 nucleotides read TGTGCCAGCAGTTTAGAGGGGAGAGGGAGCAATCAGCCCCAGCATTTT. Amino acid sequence: CASSLEGRGSNQPQHF.

This clone has a single count. V gene TRBV6-1 combines with J gene TRBJ1-4, with a possible D match to TRBD1 (5 bases). CDR3 length: 13 amino acids. Germline V CDR1 and CDR2: MNHNS, SASEGT. V lost 3 bases and J lost 7, with 9 bases in between. This CDR3 is CASSEQGREKLFF. DNA for the CDR3: TGTGCCAGCAGTGAGCAGGGTCGTGAAAAACTGTTTTTT.

The chain has TRBV28 and TRBJ1-3, with TRBD1 as a possible D gene (6 bases). V was pared by 2 bases and J by 3 bases, with 8 bases between. The CDR3 totals 14 residues. Germline V gives CDR1 MDHEN, CDR2 SYDVKM. The CDR3 sequence: CASSLGGGGNTIYF. For the CDR3, the DNA is TGTGCCAGCAGTTTAGGAGGGGGTGGAAACACCATATATTTT.

This clone was seen a single time. The chain carries TRBV6-1 and TRBJ2-5, with D possibly being TRBD1 or TRBD2 (6 bases each). CDR3 size: 17 residues. The germline V and J ends were trimmed by 2 bases and 5 bases, with 21 bases remaining between them. Germline V gene lookup returns CDR1 MNHNS and CDR2 SASEGT. Here the CDR3 DNA reads TGTGCCAGCAGTGAATTGGGGGCGGGATCTCCGAGGGAGACCCAGTACTTC. Translated: CASSELGAGSPRETQYF.

The V gene is TRBV18, the J gene TRBJ1-1, with D unclear. The CDR3 covers 15 residues. V lost 0 bases, J lost 1 base, and 9 bases lay in between. Germline V gives CDR1 KGHSH, CDR2 LQKENI. The CDR3 region is CASSPPQQQNTEAFF. The CDR3 nucleotides are TGTGCCAGCTCACCACCGCAACAGCAGAACACTGAAGCTTTCTTT.

The rearrangement uses TRBV5-4 and TRBJ1-4; D unresolved. V was shortened by 4 bases and J by 7 bases, with 14 bases between the two germline ends. This CDR3 has 14 amino acids. CDR1 and CDR2 (germline): SGHNT, YYREEE (reference sequence). The CDR3 nucleotides are TGTGCCAGCAGCACCGGAACAGTATCTGAAAAACTGTTTTTT. Encoded protein: CASSTGTVSEKLFF.

The chain joins TRBV7-8 to TRBJ1-2; D ambiguous. Germline V CDR1 and CDR2: SGHVS, FQNEAQ. V was cut by 0 bases and J by 7 bases, with 9 bases left in between. This CDR3 is 13 amino acids long. CDR3 DNA: TGTGCCAGCAGCTTAGCTCCCTCGGCTGGCTACACCTTC. Protein product: CASSLAPSAGYTF.

V and J are TRBV10-3 and TRBJ2-7; D unclear. Germline CDR1 is ENHRY and CDR2 is SYGVKD. V lost 8 bases, J lost 6 bases, and 14 bases lay in between. The length of the CDR3 is 12 residues. For the CDR3, the DNA is TGTGCCATCGCCCCCGGTGGACCCGAGCAGTACTTC. This gives the protein CAIAPGGPEQYF.

The rearrangement links TRBV5-1 to TRBJ1-4, with 8 nucleotides matching TRBD1. CDR1 is SGHRS, CDR2 YFSETQ, per germline. The CDR3 runs to 15 residues. V dropped 0 bases and J dropped 5; count of bases not matched to a gene: 3. This CDR3 reads CASSLEWTGNEKLFF. The CDR3 nucleotides are TGCGCCAGCAGCTTGGAGTGGACAGGGAATGAAAAACTGTTTTTT.

The V gene is TRBV5-4, the J gene TRBJ2-7; tentatively, D is TRBD1 (6 bases). The V gene's germline CDR1 is SGHNT and CDR2 YYREEE (reference sequence). The CDR3 spans 13 residues. The V gene lost 0 bases and the J gene lost 6 bases, with 10 bases spanning the gap. CDR3 sequence reads: CASSLVTGLEQYF. The CDR3 nucleotides are TGTGCCAGCAGCTTGGTAACAGGGCTCGAGCAGTACTTC.

There are a few counts of this clone. This chain uses TRBV29-1 with TRBJ1-1; D uncertain. Trimming removed 7 bases at V and 1 base at J, with 7 bases between. Germline CDR1 and CDR2: SQVTM and ANQGSEA. The CDR3 has 11 amino acids. The CDR3, as DNA: TGCAGCGGGCACGGGAACACTGAAGCTTTCTTT. Its protein is CSGHGNTEAFF. The variable domain in full, completed from reference TRBV29-1 and TRBJ1-1, reads SAVISQKPSRDICQRGTSLTIQCQVDSQVTMMFWYRQQPGQSLTLIATANQGSEATYESGFVIDKFPISRPNLTFSTLTVSNMSPEDSSIYLCSGHGNTEAFFGQGTRLTVV.

The chain carries TRBV1 and TRBJ2-5; the table names TRBD2, a call not compared with the DNA. TRBV1 corresponds to a pseudogene. This CDR3 spans 16 amino acids. This CDR3 reads CTSSQVSGLCQETQYF. In DNA, the CDR3 is TGCACCAGCAGCCAAGTATCCGGACTTTGCCAAGAGACCCAGTACTTC.

This clone appeared a single time. The gene calls are TRBV27 and TRBJ2-1, with D possibly matching TRBD2 (6 bases). This CDR3 has 15 amino acids. Germline V CDR1 and CDR2: MNHEY, SMNVEV (reference sequence). Trimming cost V 7 bases and J 5 bases, with 18 bases left between them. The CDR3 region is CASTLGTGVNNEQFF. In nucleotides, the CDR3 is TGTGCCAGCACCCTAGGGACGGGAGTCAACAATGAGCAGTTCTTC.

The chain is built from TRBV5-6 and TRBJ1-1, with 9 bases identical to TRBD1. The CDR3 consists of 14 residues. V trimming: 6 bases; J trimming: 4 bases; junction bases outside the gene matches: 7. Germline V gene data show CDR1 as SGHDT and CDR2 as YYEEEE. CDR3 in DNA: TGTGCCAGCAACTACAGGGGGCAGGGCACTGAAGCTTTCTTT. This encodes CASNYRGQGTEAFF. The whole variable domain, remainder taken from reference TRBV5-6 and TRBJ1-1, is DAGVTQSPTHLIKTRGQQVTLRCSPKSGHDTVSWYQQALGQGPQFIFQYYEEEERQRGNFPDRFSGHQFPNYSSELNVNALLLGDSALYLCASNYRGQGTEAFFGQGTRLTVV.

This clone is a singleton in its sample. The J gene is TRBJ2-2, the V gene TRBV5-4, with TRBD1 identical over 7 bases. Germline loops: CDR1 SGHNT, CDR2 YYREEE (reference sequence). The CDR3 contains 18 residues. Trimming removed 9 bases from V and 5 bases from J; junction bases left unmatched: 22. The CDR3 coding sequence is TGTGCCAATGCACGTTGTGCTGACAGGGACGGGAATACCGGGGAGCTGTTTTTT. Its translation is CANARCADRDGNTGELFF.

This chain joins TRBV15 and TRBJ1-2; possible D gene TRBD1, 6 bases. There are 14 residues in the CDR3. Germline-derived CDR1 and CDR2 are LNHNV and YYDKDF (reference sequence). V was clipped by 0 bases and J by 4 bases, with 9 bases between them. This CDR3 reads CATSREGGFYGYTF. The CDR3 DNA reads as TGTGCCACCAGCAGAGAAGGGGGATTCTATGGCTACACCTTC.